This T cell receptor beta chain emerged from a study of T-cell reconstitution after alpha-beta-depleted transplantation in children. Unique molecular identifiers were incorporated during preparation of the TCRbeta library. MiXCR, applied by TCRdb to the PCR reads, yields one record per CDR3 protein. The sample lists 400,000 to 550,000 distinct CDR3 sequences, roughly 10% occurring once. V was cut by 6 bases and J by 6 bases, with 12 bases left in between. The length of the CDR3 is 12 residues. From germline, CDR1 is MNHEY and CDR2 SVGEGT. In its sample, this clonotype was seen many times. As yet, its antigen is unknown. Study-wide results and limits: The origin of alpha-beta T cells about two months after transplant was reportedly several hundred expanded graft clones.

This chain connects TRBV6-2 or TRBV6-3 to TRBJ2-7; D not certain. The source of this sequence is a child aged 2-9 years with inherited bone marrow failure, due to receive a stem cell transplant. The sample consisted of PBMCs, taken before TCRalphabeta/CD19-depleted stem cell transplant. Here the CDR3 DNA reads TGTGCCAGCAGCCGAGCTCCGACCGAGCAGTACTTC. As protein: CASSRAPTEQYF.